What follows are 26 T cell receptor beta chains derived from one specimen sequenced in a study of shared clonotypes between healthy human individuals. In the naive CD8 group, cells lacked CD45RO and were positively selected for CCR7, so terminally differentiated effector memory CD45RA+ cells were left out. Data came from immunoSEQ multiplex PCR; TCRdb stores just in-frame clones and leaves some out. The repertoire holds hundreds of thousands of clones, with roughly 95% as singletons. Sequencing used naive CD8+ T cells sorted from blood. All receptors derive from a woman in her twenties or thirties in good health.

The chain uses TRBV9 and TRBJ2-2, with TRBD2 matching over 9 bases. Germline loops: CDR1 SGDLS, CDR2 YYNGEE. The CDR3 covers 16 residues. The trim removed 4 bases at V and 3 bases at J, leaving 7 bases unmatched. The CDR3 is CASSSVAGEYTGELFF. CDR3 DNA sequence: TGTGCCAGCAGCAGCGTAGCGGGAGAGTACACCGGGGAGCTGTTTTTT. Supplemented by reference TRBV9 and TRBJ2-2, the full variable domain reads DSGVTQTPKHLITATGQRVTLRCSPRSGDLSVYWYQQSLDQGLQFLIQYYNGEERAKGNILERFSAQQFPDLHSELNLSSLELGDSALYFCASSSVAGEYTGELFFGEGSRLTVL.

V gene TRBV27 combines with J gene TRBJ2-7; D ambiguous. The CDR3 contains 16 residues. Germline V CDR1 and CDR2: MNHEY, SMNVEV (reference sequence). V lost 3 bases, J lost 2 bases, and 17 bases lay in between. This CDR3 is CASSFNLEWQTYEQYF. CDR3 DNA: TGTGCCAGCAGTTTTAATCTTGAGTGGCAGACCTACGAGCAGTACTTC.

This rearrangement joins TRBV6-5 to TRBJ2-3, with D tentatively TRBD2 (5 bases). The CDR3 contains 15 residues. CDR1 MNHEY and CDR2 SVGAGI come from the germline V gene. V lost 5 bases, J lost 5 bases, and 17 bases lay in between. CDR3 sequence reads: CASSPTGGTGDTQYF. The CDR3 DNA follows: TGTGCCAGCAGTCCGACCGGAGGAACGGGAGATACGCAGTATTTT.

This chain uses TRBV28 with TRBJ1-2; TRBD1 might be the D (5 bases). Deletions cut 3 bases from V and 4 bases from J, with 15 bases between. Germline lookup yields CDR1 MDHEN and CDR2 SYDVKM. The CDR3 consists of 15 residues. The CDR3 loop is CASSLLGGDAYGYTF. The CDR3 region has the DNA TGTGCCAGCAGTTTGCTGGGGGGAGATGCCTATGGCTACACCTTC.

The chain couples TRBV28 to TRBJ2-7, with D maybe TRBD2 (7 bases). The CDR3 consists of 14 residues. Germline CDR1 reads MDHEN; CDR2 reads SYDVKM. Trimming stripped 5 bases from V and 3 bases from J, with 14 bases between. DNA for the CDR3: TGTGCCAGCAGTGGGGGCGGGAGAGGCTACGAGCAGTACTTC. It yields the protein CASSGGGRGYEQYF.

This chain links TRBV28 with TRBJ2-7, with 7 positions matching TRBD1. Germline lookup yields CDR1 MDHEN and CDR2 SYDVKM. The length of the CDR3 is 14 residues. J was trimmed by 3 bases and V by 3 bases; bases with no gene match: 5. CDR3 DNA: TGTGCCAGCAGTTTGGGACAGATTTTCTACGAGCAGTACTTC. Its protein product is CASSLGQIFYEQYF.

The chain employs TRBV10-3 and TRBJ1-1; a possible D gene is TRBD1 (5 bases). Germline CDR1 ENHRY, CDR2 SYGVKD. The CDR3 has 13 residues. Trimming shortened V by 7 bases and J by 0 bases, and 9 bases separated the two germline ends. The CDR3 loop is CAINRGLNTEAFF. The CDR3 DNA follows: TGTGCCATCAATAGGGGTTTGAACACTGAAGCTTTCTTT.

The V call is TRBV7-2, the J call TRBJ1-1; TRBD1 is a possible D gene (5 bases). The CDR3 runs 13 residues. Trimming took off 6 bases at V and 1 base at J, with 9 bases between the two ends. In germline, CDR1 is SGHTA, CDR2 FQGNSA. CDR3 sequence: CASSFRENTEAFF. The CDR3 nucleotides are TGTGCCAGCAGTTTCAGGGAGAACACTGAAGCTTTCTTT.

The CDR3 reads CAWSITVAGELFF. In DNA form, the CDR3 reads TGTGCCTGGAGTATAACAGTGGCCGGGGAGCTGTTTTTT. The chain carries TRBV30 and TRBJ2-2; D is uncertain. The CDR3 totals 13 residues. Trimming removed 2 bases from V and 6 bases from J, with 10 bases in between. Germline V gene sequence: CDR1 GTSNPN, CDR2 SVGIG (reference sequence).

The chain has TRBV5-1 and TRBJ2-7; the match to TRBD2 covers 9 bases. Germline values: CDR1 SGHRS, CDR2 YFSETQ. The V and J ends lost 4 bases and 2 bases, in that order; junction bases with no gene match: 4. This CDR3 is 14 amino acids long. The DNA for the CDR3 is TGCGCCAGCAGCCCAGTAGCGGGGGCCTACGAGCAGTACTTC. This encodes CASSPVAGAYEQYF.

The chain is built from TRBV10-1 and TRBJ1-1; D is unresolved. Trimming shortened V by 4 bases and J by 7 bases, and 16 bases separated the two germline ends. CDR1 and CDR2 from the germline V gene are WNHNN and SYGVQD (reference sequence). The CDR3 has 14 residues. CDR3 nucleotides: TGCGCCAGCAGTGGTAGATCGGCAGCCCGTGAAGCTTTCTTT. Its translation is CASSGRSAAREAFF.

The V call is TRBV2, the J call TRBJ1-2, with D unclear. The CDR3 is 13 amino acids. The germline V gene has CDR1 SNHLY and CDR2 FYNNEI. V dropped 3 bases and J dropped 4 bases, with 9 bases sitting between them. CDR3 protein: CASSEETTYGYTF. The CDR3, as DNA: TGTGCCAGCAGTGAGGAGACTACCTATGGCTACACCTTC. Together with reference TRBV2 and TRBJ1-2, the CDR3 gives the full variable domain: EPEVTQTPSHQVTQMGQEVILRCVPISNHLYFYWYRQILGQKVEFLVSFYNNEISEKSEIFDDQFSVERPDGSNFTLKIRSTKLEDSAMYFCASSEETTYGYTFGSGTRLTVV.

The chain employs TRBV4-1 and TRBJ1-1; 7 positions match TRBD1. The CDR3 is 14 residues long. In germline, CDR1 is MGHRA, CDR2 YSYEKL. J lost 5 bases, V lost 2 bases, and 5 bases had no gene match. In nucleotides, the CDR3 is TGCGCCAGCAGCCAATTGACAGGGAGTACTGAAGCTTTCTTT. Translated: CASSQLTGSTEAFF.

The chain has TRBV14 and TRBJ2-5, with D uncertain. This CDR3 is 12 amino acids long. The germline CDR1 and CDR2 sequences are SGHDN and FVKESK. Trimming shortened V by 0 bases and J by 11 bases, and 10 bases separated the two germline ends. The CDR3 DNA reads as TGTGCCAGCAGCCAAGAATCTGCACGGCAGTACTTC. Translation: CASSQESARQYF.

The chain is built from TRBV20-1 and TRBJ1-1; weak D call: TRBD1 (6 bases). This CDR3 has 11 amino acids. Germline values: CDR1 DFQATT, CDR2 SNEGSKA (reference sequence). Trimming stripped 5 bases from V and 7 bases from J, with 11 bases between. The CDR3 is CSADRDNEAFF. DNA of the CDR3: TGCAGTGCTGACCGGGACAATGAAGCTTTCTTT.

This chain joins TRBV29-1 and TRBJ2-2; 9 bases match TRBD1. V shed 5 bases and J 6 bases; nucleotides not matched to a gene: 13. The CDR3 runs 16 residues. Germline V gene lookup returns CDR1 SQVTM and CDR2 ANQGSEA. CDR3 loop: CSVSAVGQGRAGELFF. The CDR3 DNA sequence: TGCAGCGTTTCCGCCGTGGGACAGGGTCGGGCCGGGGAGCTGTTTTTT.

This chain uses TRBV6-4 with TRBJ1-1; D not resolved. The CDR3 has 12 amino acids. Germline lookup yields CDR1 MRHNA and CDR2 SNTAGT. V was clipped by 6 bases and J by 5 bases, with 10 bases between them. This chain's CDR3 is CASSLLGTEAFF. In DNA, the CDR3 is TGTGCCAGCAGCCTCTTGGGGACTGAAGCTTTCTTT.

V usage is TRBV10-3 and J usage is TRBJ2-7; 8 bases match TRBD1. The CDR3 totals 19 residues. Trimming took 3 bases from V and 1 from J; bases not matched to a gene: 17. Germline V gives CDR1 ENHRY, CDR2 SYGVKD. DNA for the CDR3: TGTGCCATCAGTGATGAGGTCCCGGGACAGGCGACATTATCCTACGAGCAGTACTTC. This translates into CAISDEVPGQATLSYEQYF.

The chain's CDR3 is CASSSGTVSYEQYF. CDR3 nucleotides: TGTGCCAGCAGTTCCGGGACAGTTTCCTACGAGCAGTACTTC. The chain joins TRBV2 to TRBJ2-7; 7 positions match TRBD1. The germline CDR1 and CDR2 sequences are SNHLY and FYNNEI. The CDR3 is 14 amino acids. With 5 bases clipped from V and 1 base from J, the junction kept 5 bases outside the gene matches.

This clone was detected only once. The CDR3 nucleotides read TGTGCCAGCAGTTCCGATGAGAGCGCCGAGCAGTACTTC. It specifies CASSSDESAEQYF. The chain joins TRBV6-5 to TRBJ2-7; D gene uncertain. This CDR3 has 13 amino acids. V was cut by 4 bases and J by 6 bases, with 13 bases left in between. CDR1 MNHEY and CDR2 SVGAGI come from the germline V gene.

This chain uses TRBV27 with TRBJ2-7; 9 positions match TRBD1. Looked up from germline, CDR1 is MNHEY and CDR2 is SMNVEV (reference sequence). The CDR3 runs 16 residues. J gave up 5 bases and V 2 bases, and 10 bases lay outside the gene matches. DNA of the CDR3: TGTGCCAGCAGTTTAAGCTCCGGGACAGGGCTCCACGAGCAGTACTTC. This sequence encodes CASSLSSGTGLHEQYF.

The chain links TRBV21-1 to TRBJ2-7. TRBV21-1 is given as a pseudogene. This CDR3 has 13 residues. CDR3 sequence reads: CASSKALWNEQYF. The CDR3 DNA follows: TGTGCCAGCAGCAAGGCCCTTTGGAACGAGCAGTACTTC.

The rearrangement joins TRBV7-9 to TRBJ1-4; D is possibly TRBD1 (5 bases). The V and J ends lost 4 bases and 4 bases respectively, with 13 bases between them. The CDR3 has 15 residues. Germline assignment: CDR1 SEHNR and CDR2 FQNEAQ (reference sequence). CDR3 region: CASSSAQGLNEKLFF. As DNA, the CDR3 is TGTGCCAGCAGCTCTGCCCAGGGACTTAATGAAAAACTGTTTTTT.

The chain has TRBV19 and TRBJ1-1; D remains ambiguous. Trimming left V 6 bases short and J 1 base short, with 3 bases between. This CDR3 has 11 amino acids. Germline loops: CDR1 LNHDA, CDR2 SQIVND (reference sequence). CDR3 in DNA: TGTGCCAGTAGGTGGAACACTGAAGCTTTCTTT. Amino acids: CASRWNTEAFF.

The count of this clone is one. This CDR3 is also generated by other DNA sequences in the sample. This chain connects TRBV19 to TRBJ2-7; 10 bases map to TRBD2. The CDR3 consists of 14 residues. V was clipped by 6 bases and J by 3 bases; unmatched bases: 5. Germline V gene data show CDR1 as LNHDA and CDR2 as SQIVND (reference sequence). The CDR3 nucleotides are TGTGCCAGTAGCCCAGCGGGAGGGGGCTACGAGCAGTACTTC. Translating it yields CASSPAGGGYEQYF.

The V and J genes are TRBV4-1 and TRBJ1-5; D ambiguous. Germline V gene sequence: CDR1 MGHRA, CDR2 YSYEKL. This CDR3 has 14 amino acids. V lost 0 bases, J lost 1 base, and 4 bases lay in between. The DNA of the CDR3 is TGCGCCAGCAGCCAAGAAGGGAGCAATCAGCCCCAGCATTTT. It specifies CASSQEGSNQPQHF.